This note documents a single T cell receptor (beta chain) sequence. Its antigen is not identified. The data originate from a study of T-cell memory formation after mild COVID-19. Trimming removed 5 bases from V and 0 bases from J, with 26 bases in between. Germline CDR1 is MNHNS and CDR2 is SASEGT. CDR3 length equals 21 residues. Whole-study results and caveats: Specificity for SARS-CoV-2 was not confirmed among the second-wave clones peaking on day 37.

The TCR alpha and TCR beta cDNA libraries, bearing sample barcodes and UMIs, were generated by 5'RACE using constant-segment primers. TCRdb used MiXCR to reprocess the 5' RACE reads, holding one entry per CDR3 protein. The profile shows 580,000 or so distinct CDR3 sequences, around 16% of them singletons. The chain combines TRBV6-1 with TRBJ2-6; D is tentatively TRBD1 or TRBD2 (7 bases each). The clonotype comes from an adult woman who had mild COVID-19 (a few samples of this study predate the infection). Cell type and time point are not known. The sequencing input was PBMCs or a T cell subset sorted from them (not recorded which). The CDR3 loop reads CASSRGVTGAPRGSGANVLTF. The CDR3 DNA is TGTGCCAGCAGTCGGGGGGTAACAGGGGCCCCCAGGGGCTCTGGGGCCAACGTCCTGACTTTC.